This T cell receptor beta chain emerged from a study of siplizumab effects on memory and regulatory T cells. Each sample had roughly 10^5 TCR templates assayed. The repertoire was sequenced with immunoSEQ multiplex PCR; TCRdb's copy has only in-frame clones and lacks some. The data show over 80,000 clones, around 94% seen once. Note on this clone: The target antigen is unknown.

Study-level points and caveats: Sequences below about 10^-5 frequency were poorly captured. As a result, only a minor fraction of alloreactive clones mapped to unstimulated subsets. Naive T cells were seen as more diverse than memory cells and as major alloresponse contributors. About 80-97% of proliferating CD4+ or CD8+ clones had no assignable naive or memory phenotype.

This CDR3 spans 18 amino acids. Sequencing input: non-Treg CD4+ T cells sorted from blood. The clonotype was recovered from a human donor in good health. The rearrangement joins TRBV1 to TRBJ2-7; the table's TRBD1 call for D was not verified on the DNA. TRBV1 is shown as a pseudogene. The DNA for the CDR3 is TGCACCAGCAGCCAAAAGGGTGGTGGGGACAGGGGAAAGTGGGAGCAGTACTTC. Translation: CTSSQKGGGDRGKWEQYF.